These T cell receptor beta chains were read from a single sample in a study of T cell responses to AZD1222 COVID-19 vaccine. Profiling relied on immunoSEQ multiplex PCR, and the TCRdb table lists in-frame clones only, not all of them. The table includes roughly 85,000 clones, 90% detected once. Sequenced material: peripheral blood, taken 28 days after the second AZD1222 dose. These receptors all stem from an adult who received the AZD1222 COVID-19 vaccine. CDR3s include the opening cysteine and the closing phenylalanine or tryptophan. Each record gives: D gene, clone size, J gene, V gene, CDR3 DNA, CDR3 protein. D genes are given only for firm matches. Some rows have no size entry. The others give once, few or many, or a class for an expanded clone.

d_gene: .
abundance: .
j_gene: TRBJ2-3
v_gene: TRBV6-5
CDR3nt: TGTGCCAGCAGTTACCGGGACGGGAGCACAGATACGCAGTATTTT
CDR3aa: CASSYRDGSTDTQYF

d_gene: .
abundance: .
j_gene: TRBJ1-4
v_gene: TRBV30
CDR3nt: TGTGCCTGGAGTGTACTGATGGGGGGTGAAAAACTGTTTTTT
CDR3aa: CAWSVLMGGEKLFF

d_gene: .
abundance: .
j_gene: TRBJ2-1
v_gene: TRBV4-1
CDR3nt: TGCGCCAGCAGCCAAGAATGGTCGGGAAATGAGCAGTTCTTC
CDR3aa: CASSQEWSGNEQFF

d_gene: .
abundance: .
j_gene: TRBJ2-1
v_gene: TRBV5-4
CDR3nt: TGTGCCAGCAGCTCCGGGGCGCGGGGCGCCTACAATGAGCAGTTCTTC
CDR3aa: CASSSGARGAYNEQFF

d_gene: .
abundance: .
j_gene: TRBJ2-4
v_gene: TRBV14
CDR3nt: TGTGCCAGCAGCCAAGCAGCGGCCGGAAACATTCAGTACTTC
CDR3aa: CASSQAAAGNIQYF

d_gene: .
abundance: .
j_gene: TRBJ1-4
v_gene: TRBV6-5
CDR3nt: TGTGCCAGCAAACCCTTCGACAGTGAGGAAAAACTGTTTTTT
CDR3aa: CASKPFDSEEKLFF

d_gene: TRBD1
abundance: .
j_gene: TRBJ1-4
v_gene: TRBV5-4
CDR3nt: TGTGCCAGCAGCTCGCCGGAGGACAGGGGTGAAAAACTGTTTTTT
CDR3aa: CASSSPEDRGEKLFF

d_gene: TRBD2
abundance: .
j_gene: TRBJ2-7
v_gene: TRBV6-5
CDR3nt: TGTGCCAGTGGCCTGCGGGGGGGAGACGAGCAGTACTTC
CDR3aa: CASGLRGGDEQYF

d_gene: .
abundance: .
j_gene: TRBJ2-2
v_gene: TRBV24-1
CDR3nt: TGTGCCACCAAGCCCGGCCAGGCCGACACCGGGGAGCTGTTTTTT
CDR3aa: CATKPGQADTGELFF

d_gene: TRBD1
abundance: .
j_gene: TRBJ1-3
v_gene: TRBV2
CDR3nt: TGTGCCAGCAGTGGACAGGGCAGAGACACCATATATTTT
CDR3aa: CASSGQGRDTIYF

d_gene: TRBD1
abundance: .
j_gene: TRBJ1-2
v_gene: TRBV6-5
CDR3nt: TGTGCCAGCAGTTACACAGGGGCCCTGAACTATGGCTACACCTTC
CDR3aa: CASSYTGALNYGYTF

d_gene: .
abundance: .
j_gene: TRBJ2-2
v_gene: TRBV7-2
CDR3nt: TGTGCCAGCAACCCCCAGGGAAACACCGGGGAGCTGTTTTTT
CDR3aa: CASNPQGNTGELFF

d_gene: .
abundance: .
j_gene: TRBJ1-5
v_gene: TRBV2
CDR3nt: TGTGCCAGCAGCAGGTCGGGTCAGCCCCAGCATTTT
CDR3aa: CASSRSGQPQHF

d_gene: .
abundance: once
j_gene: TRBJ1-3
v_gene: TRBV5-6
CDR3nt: TGTGCCAGCAGCCCCCGGGACGCCTTTGTCGACACCATATATTTT
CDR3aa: CASSPRDAFVDTIYF

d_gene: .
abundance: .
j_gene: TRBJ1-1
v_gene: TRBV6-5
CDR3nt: TGTGCCAGCAGTTACTCGAAGTTGGGACAAACGAGGGTAGCTTTCTTT
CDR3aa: CASSYSKLGQTRVAFF